A single sample gave rise to the 19 T cell receptor beta chains below, sequenced in a study of blood T cell repertoires in COVID-19. Sequencing was performed with immunoSEQ multiplex PCR; in TCRdb, only in-frame clones are kept and a portion is missing. The sample lists 250,000 to 300,000 clones; roughly 80% were seen once. Sample: PBMCs or T cells enriched from blood (not recorded which). The receptors derive from a man aged 40-55 years who had been exposed to COVID-19.

This chain links TRBV9 with TRBJ2-7; possible D gene TRBD1, 6 bases. Trimming pared 3 bases from V and 2 bases from J, leaving 24 bases between. This CDR3 is 18 amino acids long. Germline CDR1 reads SGDLS; CDR2 reads YYNGEE. The CDR3 is CASSDRRGGTPGTYEQYF. The DNA for the CDR3 is TGTGCCAGCAGCGACCGTAGAGGTGGGACACCTGGTACCTACGAGCAGTACTTC.

The chain has TRBV11-2 and TRBJ2-5; 10 bases match TRBD2. The CDR3 sequence is 13 residues long. V lost 6 bases, J lost 5 bases, and 3 bases stayed unmatched. Germline V gene lookup returns CDR1 SGHAT and CDR2 FQNNGV. Here the CDR3 DNA reads TGTGCCAGCAGGGTAGCGGGAGGTGAGACCCAGTACTTC. This gives the protein CASRVAGGETQYF.

The chain employs TRBV5-1 and TRBJ2-5; D ambiguous. Trimming shortened V by 4 bases and J by 5 bases, and 15 bases separated the two germline ends. This CDR3 is built from 14 residues. Germline-derived CDR1 and CDR2 are SGHRS and YFSETQ. The DNA for the CDR3 is TGCGCCAGCAGCCCCGACTCGACCTGGGAGACCCAGTACTTC. This gives the protein CASSPDSTWETQYF. Looking up the rest from reference TRBV5-1 and TRBJ2-5 gives the full variable domain: KAGVTQTPRYLIKTRGQQVTLSCSPISGHRSVSWYQQTPGQGLQFLFEYFSETQRNKGNFPGRFSGRQFSNSRSEMNVSTLELGDSALYLCASSPDSTWETQYFGPGTRLLVL.

V and J are TRBV5-6 and TRBJ1-2, with D possibly being TRBD1 (6 bases). V lost 2 bases and J lost 4, with 15 bases in between. The CDR3 is 15 residues long. Germline CDR1 SGHDT, CDR2 YYEEEE. The CDR3: CASSFRTATPYGYTF. CDR3 bases: TGTGCCAGCAGCTTTAGGACAGCTACACCCTATGGCTACACCTTC.

This clone showed up just once. V and J are TRBV7-9 and TRBJ1-5, with 9 bases matching TRBD1. CDR1 is SEHNR and CDR2 is FQNEAQ in the germline V gene (reference sequence). The CDR3 sequence is 16 residues long. With 5 bases clipped from V and 0 bases from J, the junction kept 5 bases outside the gene matches. The DNA for the CDR3 is TGTGCCAGCAGCCGGACAGGGGATTATAGCAATCAGCCCCAGCATTTT. This gives the protein CASSRTGDYSNQPQHF.

This clone occurred once. The chain combines TRBV12-3 or TRBV12-4 with TRBJ1-2; D not certain. The length of the CDR3 is 8 residues. V lost 6 bases and J 10 bases, leaving 3 bases between the germline ends. The CDR3 sequence: CASSLYTF. The DNA of the CDR3 is TGTGCCAGCAGCCTCTACACCTTC.

The chain employs TRBV27 and TRBJ2-7; possibly TRBD2 for D (5 bases). Germline-derived CDR1 and CDR2 are MNHEY and SMNVEV (reference sequence). Trimming left V 5 bases short and J 7 bases short, with 15 bases between. The CDR3 spans 13 residues. CDR3: CASSLGLNWEQYF. CDR3 coding DNA: TGTGCCAGCAGTCTCGGACTGAATTGGGAGCAGTACTTC.

The gene calls are TRBV6-5 and TRBJ1-1; no clear D gene. The length of the CDR3 is 12 residues. Germline V gene lookup returns CDR1 MNHEY and CDR2 SVGAGI. The V end lost 4 bases, the J end lost 11 bases, and 14 bases lay between the germline ends. For the CDR3, the DNA is TGTGCCAGCAGTTCGGGTTTAGGCTGGGCTTTCTTT. This encodes CASSSGLGWAFF.

The chain combines TRBV6-4 with TRBJ1-5; D may be TRBD1 (5 bases). Germline assignment: CDR1 MRHNA and CDR2 SNTAGT. The ends were cut back, 6 bases at V and 0 bases at J, with 12 bases in the middle. The CDR3 contains 15 residues. DNA for the CDR3: TGTGCCAGCAGAGCCCAGGGAAATAGCAATCAGCCCCAGCATTTT. Translating gives CASRAQGNSNQPQHF.

The chain recombines TRBV29-1 with TRBJ2-7, with a possible D match to TRBD1 (7 bases). Per the germline V gene, CDR1 is SQVTM and CDR2 is ANQGSEA. V lost 2 bases to trimming and J lost 5 bases, with 22 bases between them. The CDR3 is made up of 16 amino acids. Here the CDR3 reads CSVELGGTAKRHEQYF. CDR3 nucleotides: TGCAGCGTTGAACTTGGGGGGACAGCTAAAAGGCACGAGCAGTACTTC.

The chain uses TRBV4-1 and TRBJ1-2; D is ambiguous. Deletions cut 0 bases from V and 5 bases from J, with 10 bases between. CDR3 length equals 14 residues. Looked up from germline, CDR1 is MGHRA and CDR2 is YSYEKL. This CDR3 is CASSQEMLSYGYTF. As DNA, the CDR3 is TGCGCCAGCAGCCAAGAGATGTTGAGTTATGGCTACACCTTC.

This clone has more than one count but fewer than ten. The chain employs TRBV5-6 and TRBJ2-7; D is ambiguous. Trimming left V 0 bases short and J 3 bases short, with 10 bases between. This CDR3 has 14 residues. Germline values: CDR1 SGHDT, CDR2 YYEEEE. The CDR3 coding sequence is TGTGCCAGCAGCTTGGTAACCAGATTCTACGAGCAGTACTTC. Protein product: CASSLVTRFYEQYF.

The chain employs TRBV19 and TRBJ1-2; D may be TRBD1 (5 bases). Trimming removed 9 bases at V and 8 bases at J, with 25 bases between. Germline values: CDR1 LNHDA, CDR2 SQIVND (reference sequence). The CDR3 is 15 amino acids. The CDR3 nucleotides read TGTGCCAGCGGGACTTCCGACGGTTTACAAACAGGCTACACCTTC. This codes for CASGTSDGLQTGYTF.

The V gene is TRBV7-8, the J gene TRBJ1-2, with D perhaps TRBD1 (6 bases). V was clipped by 5 bases and J by 2 bases, with 9 bases between them. CDR3 length: 13 amino acids. CDR1 and CDR2 (germline): SGHVS, FQNEAQ. The CDR3 sequence is CASSPDRNYGYTF. CDR3 DNA sequence: TGTGCCAGCAGCCCAGACAGGAACTATGGCTACACCTTC. Variable domain in full (rest from reference TRBV7-8 and TRBJ1-2): GAGVSQSPRYKVAKRGQDVALRCDPISGHVSLFWYQQALGQGPEFLTYFQNEAQLDKSGLPSDRFFAERPEGSVSTLKIQRTQQEDSAVYLCASSPDRNYGYTFGSGTRLTVV.

V gene TRBV20-1 combines with J gene TRBJ2-7; 8 positions agree with TRBD2. Germline V gene data show CDR1 as DFQATT and CDR2 as SNEGSKA (reference sequence). The CDR3 consists of 15 residues. With V trimmed by 3 bases and J by 3 bases, 10 bases remained unmatched. The CDR3 sequence: CSASSAGGGNYEQYF. DNA of the CDR3: TGCAGTGCTAGTTCCGCGGGAGGTGGAAACTACGAGCAGTACTTC.

V usage is TRBV7-6 and J usage is TRBJ1-5; a weak D match, TRBD1 (5 bases). Germline V lookup: CDR1 SGHVS, CDR2 FNYEAQ. V was shortened by 4 bases and J by 4 bases, with 11 bases between the two germline ends. CDR3 size: 14 residues. The CDR3 loop reads CASSYGGQNQPQHF. The DNA for the CDR3 is TGTGCCAGCAGCTACGGCGGACAAAATCAGCCCCAGCATTTT.

This clone showed up just a few times. The chain recombines TRBV18 with TRBJ2-2, with D perhaps matching TRBD1 (6 bases). CDR3 length equals 15 residues. V lost 3 bases and J lost 6, with 14 bases in between. Germline CDR1 reads KGHSH; CDR2 reads LQKENI. CDR3 residues: CASSPAGEIAGELFF. As DNA, the CDR3 is TGTGCCAGCTCACCTGCAGGGGAAATTGCCGGGGAGCTGTTTTTT.

This clone was seen only a few times. V is TRBV19 and J is TRBJ1-2; 7 positions match TRBD1. The V and J ends lost 5 bases and 0 bases, in that order; junction bases with no gene match: 6. The CDR3 length is 15 residues. Per the germline V gene, CDR1 is LNHDA and CDR2 is SQIVND (reference sequence). CDR3 nucleotide sequence: TGTGCCAGTAGTCTCCGGGACAGAGCTAACTATGGCTACACCTTC. Its translation is CASSLRDRANYGYTF.

This chain joins TRBV18 and TRBJ2-7, with 7 bases identical to TRBD2. J lost 2 bases, V lost 7 bases, and 11 bases had no gene match. The germline gives CDR1 KGHSH, CDR2 LQKENI. The CDR3 extends over 15 amino acids. CDR3 bases: TGTGCCAGCTTCCGCGGGATAGCGGGCGCCTACGAGCAGTACTTC. Translating gives CASFRGIAGAYEQYF.